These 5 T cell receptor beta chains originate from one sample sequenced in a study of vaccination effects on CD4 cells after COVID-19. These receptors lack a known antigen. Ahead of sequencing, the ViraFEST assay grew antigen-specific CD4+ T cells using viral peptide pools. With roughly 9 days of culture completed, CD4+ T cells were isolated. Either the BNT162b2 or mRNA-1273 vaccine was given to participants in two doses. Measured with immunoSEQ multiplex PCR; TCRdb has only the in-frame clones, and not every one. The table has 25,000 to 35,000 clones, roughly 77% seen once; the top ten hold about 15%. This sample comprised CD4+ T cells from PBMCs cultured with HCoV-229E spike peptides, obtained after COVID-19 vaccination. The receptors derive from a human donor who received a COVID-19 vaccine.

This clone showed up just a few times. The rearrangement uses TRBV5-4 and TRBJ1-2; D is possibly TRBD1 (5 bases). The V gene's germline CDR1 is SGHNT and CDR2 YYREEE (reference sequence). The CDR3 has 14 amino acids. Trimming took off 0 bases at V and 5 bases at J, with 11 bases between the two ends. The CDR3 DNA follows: TGTGCCAGCAGCTTGGGTCAGGGACCGTATGGCTACACCTTC. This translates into CASSLGQGPYGYTF.

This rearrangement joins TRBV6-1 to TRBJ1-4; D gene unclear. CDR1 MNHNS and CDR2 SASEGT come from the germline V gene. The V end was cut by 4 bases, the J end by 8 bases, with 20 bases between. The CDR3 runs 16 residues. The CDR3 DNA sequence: TGTGCCAGCAGTGTACAAATTACCGGCCCGGGGGAAAAACTGTTTTTT. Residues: CASSVQITGPGEKLFF.

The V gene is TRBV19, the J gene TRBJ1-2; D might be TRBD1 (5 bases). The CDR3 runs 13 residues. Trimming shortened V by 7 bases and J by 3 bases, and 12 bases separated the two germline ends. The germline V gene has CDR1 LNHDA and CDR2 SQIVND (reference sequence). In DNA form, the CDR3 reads TGTGCCAGTACCCCACGGGGCCACTATGGCTACACCTTC. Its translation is CASTPRGHYGYTF.

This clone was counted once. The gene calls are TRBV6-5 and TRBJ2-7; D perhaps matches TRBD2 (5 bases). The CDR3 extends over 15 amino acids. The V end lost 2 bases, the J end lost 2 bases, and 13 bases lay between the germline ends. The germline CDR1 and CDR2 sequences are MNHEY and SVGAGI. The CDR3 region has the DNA TGTGCCAGCAGTTACCACTCGGCGAGGGCCTACGAGCAGTACTTC. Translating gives CASSYHSARAYEQYF.

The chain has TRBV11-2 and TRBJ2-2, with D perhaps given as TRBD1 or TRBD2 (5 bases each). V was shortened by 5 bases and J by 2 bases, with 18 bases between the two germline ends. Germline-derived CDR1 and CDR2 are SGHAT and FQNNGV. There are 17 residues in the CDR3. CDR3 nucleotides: TGTGCCAGCAGCCAACCCTCGGGGCAAATAAACACCGGGGAGCTGTTTTTT. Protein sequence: CASSQPSGQINTGELFF.